This T cell receptor beta chain was obtained from a study of beta chain features in type 1 diabetes. It was one heparinised blood draw, averaging about 110 mL, that each donor gave. Staining for CD45RO/CCR7/CD25/CD127/CD95/CD27 allowed sorting of CD4+ naive, central memory, regulatory and stem cell-like memory cells. Sorting produced populations that all topped 95% purity. The V and J ends lost 2 bases and 0 bases, in that order; junction bases with no gene match: 12. This CDR3 is built from 20 residues. Germline loops: CDR1 GTSNPN, CDR2 SVGIG (reference sequence). Remarks on this clone: Antigen unknown.

The study reverse transcribed the entire isolated RNA, so it sequenced expressed TCRB transcripts. Generated by immunoSEQ multiplex PCR, the TCRdb table keeps only in-frame clones and is missing some. The profile shows about 740,000 clones, roughly an eighth of them singletons. Broader study findings: Type 1 diabetes patients showed a moderate but significant shortening of TCRB CDR3s in all four CD4+ subsets. A PCR bias possibly favoring shorter templates would apply equally to patients and controls.

The chain uses TRBV30 and TRBJ1-6; 11 nucleotides match TRBD1. This sequence was found in a man in his late teens or twenties with type 1 diabetes. The material sequenced was naive CD4+ T cells from blood. The CDR3 here is CAWSILRTGGVSSYNSPLHF. In nucleotides, the CDR3 is TGTGCCTGGAGTATATTAAGGACAGGGGGCGTAAGCTCCTATAATTCACCCCTCCACTTT.